Listed here are 2 T cell receptor beta chains from one sample, sequenced in a study of cytomegalovirus exposure and HLA in healthy donors. The method was immunoSEQ multiplex PCR; TCRdb's version includes in-frame clones alone and lacks a portion of them. The profile shows roughly 260,000 clones, around nine tenths of them singletons. Specimen: PBMCs. The receptors derive from a man aged 18 to 29 in good health and CMV-seronegative.

The chain is built from TRBV30 and TRBJ2-3; 10 bases line up with TRBD2. There are 14 residues in the CDR3. V shed 2 bases, J shed 5 bases, and the junction held 4 bases outside the gene matches. Germline CDR1 reads GTSNPN; CDR2 reads SVGIG (reference sequence). In DNA, the CDR3 is TGTGCCTGGAGTCGGACTAGCGGAGTAGATACGCAGTATTTT. Translated: CAWSRTSGVDTQYF.

This rearrangement joins TRBV4-1 to TRBJ2-7, with D possibly matching TRBD1 (5 bases). This CDR3 region has 15 residues. The V gene's germline CDR1 is MGHRA and CDR2 YSYEKL. V lost 6 bases and J 3 bases, leaving 18 bases between the germline ends. In DNA, the CDR3 is TGCGCCAGCAGACCCCAGGGAAGGAATATCTACGAGCAGTACTTC. Residues: CASRPQGRNIYEQYF.